Listed below are T cell receptor beta chains from one sample, sequenced in a study of Graves' ophthalmopathy and Graves' hyperthyroidism. TCRdb fed the multiplex PCR reads into MiXCR, producing one record per CDR3 protein. The sample holds more than 1,000,000 distinct CDR3 sequences, roughly two fifths seen once. Sequences were obtained from peripheral blood or thyroid tissue (not recorded which). These TCRs come from an adult man with Graves' hyperthyroidism. Both conserved end residues are part of each CDR3. Rows may omit the clone size; those that give it use once, few, many or a size class.

size	V	J	CDR3
few	TRBV6-1	TRBJ2-7	CASQPRHTYEQYF
few	TRBV13	TRBJ1-1	CASSLTETEAFF
many	TRBV13	TRBJ1-6	CASSLDRSPLHF
-	TRBV7-8	TRBJ2-7	CASSPLLAEVVEQYF
-	TRBV7-2	TRBJ2-5	CASSLGRKGTQYF
-	TRBV7-2	TRBJ2-3	CASSNGHISTDTQYF
many	TRBV7-6	TRBJ1-1	CASSLGGGAYLNTEAFF
-	TRBV7-2	TRBJ2-5	CASSKPGTGGRETQYF
many	TRBV5-1	TRBJ2-7	CASSSLPGQGSGEQYF
many	TRBV29-1	TRBJ2-7	CSVHGGGGPYEQYF
-	TRBV20-1	TRBJ2-2	CSAWGAGGPGELFF
-	TRBV12-3/TRBV12-4	TRBJ1-4	CASSIPGGLVEKLFF
-	TRBV10-3	TRBJ1-3	CAIRGGHSGNTIYF
few	TRBV19	TRBJ2-7	CASSIRDRGEYEQYF
-	TRBV7-3	TRBJ2-3	CASLTGLAGDTQYF
-	TRBV7-8	TRBJ2-2	CASSFLAGVLNTGELFF
many	TRBV7-3	TRBJ2-5	CASSETPGQQETQYF
many	TRBV9	TRBJ1-1	CASSVAGRNTEAFF
-	TRBV7-2	TRBJ1-4	CASSYVTGGFF
-	TRBV12-3/TRBV12-4	TRBJ1-4	CASSFSDRGGKLFF
-	TRBV29-1	TRBJ2-4	CSVDGGAKNIQYF
-	TRBV4-1	TRBJ1-4	CASSLRDRDEKLFF
-	TRBV29-1	TRBJ2-7	CSVRDRDYEQYF
-	TRBV5-1	TRBJ1-2	CASSQGTGTNNYGYTF
-	TRBV7-9	TRBJ1-1	CASSSRDRGGNTEAFF
-	TRBV10-2	TRBJ2-5	CASSLQGVLRETQYF
many	TRBV20-1	TRBJ1-5	CSAGGGQPQHF